The clone carrying this TCR beta chain was seen only once. This sample stems from a study of blood T cell repertoires in COVID-19. On the study more broadly: Samples representing acute and convalescent COVID-19 were sourced from the United States, Italy and Spain.

Per the original methods: Reference gene primer amplification in the assay estimated nucleated cell counts. Method: immunoSEQ multiplex PCR; TCRdb's copy keeps in-frame clones and lacks some. The D gene and trimming were derived from the DNA, and the V and J assignments and clone size from that table. The data hold over 350,000 clones, with more than 70% observed a single time. Cohorts were assigned according to the clinical history that participants reported. Each recovered donor of Cohort 3 presented with two negative PCRs, clearance, or symptom resolution. From germline, CDR1 is LNHDA and CDR2 SQIVND (reference sequence). CDR3 length: 14 residues. Trimming stripped 7 bases from V and 4 bases from J, with 16 bases between.

This sequence originates from a woman aged 18-29 years who had recovered from COVID-19. The chain couples TRBV19 to TRBJ1-2, with a tentative D call TRBD1 (5 bases). The specimen was PBMCs or T cells enriched from blood (not recorded which). The CDR3 here is CASTATDGGYGYTF. For the CDR3, the DNA is TGTGCCAGTACCGCGACAGACGGTGGCTATGGCTACACCTTC.